This T cell receptor beta chain is from a study of shared clonotypes between healthy human individuals. Study results and caveats: Rarefaction gave evidence that sorted-subset sequencing remained incomplete despite large depth.

Only a few counts were recorded for this clone. Its target is not known. This CDR3 is 17 amino acids long. Germline CDR1 is SGDLS and CDR2 is YYNGEE. The ends lost 0 bases at V and 6 bases at J; junction bases unmatched: 14. Several immunoSEQ plates held equal portions of the genomic DNA taken from each subset. TCRdb's table, derived via immunoSEQ multiplex PCR, lists solely in-frame clones and lacks some. The table includes roughly 320,000 clones, roughly 84% detected once. Input material: memory CD8+ T cells sorted from blood. Subset given: CD45RO+ cells pooled with CCR7-negative TemRA cells. The gene calls are TRBV9 and TRBJ1-2; 7 bases fit TRBD1. The receptor comes from a man in his late teens or twenties in good health. The DNA of the CDR3 is TGTGCCAGCAGCGTAGTGGCAGGGGGGTTAGAAAAGGATGGCTACACCTTC. Translated, it gives CASSVVAGGLEKDGYTF.